The 14 T cell receptor beta chains listed next were all sequenced from one sample in a study of graft-versus-host responses after intestinal transplantation (dated by TCRdb to about 2021). This sample's time point label indicates: cells obtained before transplantation from donor or recipient. Libraries were made using the immunoSEQ multiplex PCR assay. TCRdb stores this immuneACCESS table with in-frame sequences only. Part of the clones is absent; in the studies checked, under half of the shortfall reflects unresolved V genes, and no reason is known for the rest. This sample holds under 90,000 clones; approximately 89% were observed only once. 0.3% to 0.45% of the sample comes from the top ten. Their antigen targets remain unknown. The input for sequencing was unstimulated CD4+ T cells sorted from spleen or lymph node cells, taken before transplant. The origin of the receptors is a human donor who was the organ donor for an intestinal transplant.

The rearrangement joins TRBV28 to TRBJ1-3; D unclear. V dropped 7 bases and J dropped 7 bases, with 14 bases sitting between them. In germline, CDR1 is MDHEN, CDR2 SYDVKM. This CDR3 spans 13 amino acids. DNA for the CDR3: TGTGCCAGCAACCGGTTTAATCGGAACACCATATATTTT. Amino acids: CASNRFNRNTIYF.

The chain links TRBV2 to TRBJ1-1; 7 bases agree with TRBD1. This CDR3 region has 14 residues. Germline V lookup: CDR1 SNHLY, CDR2 FYNNEI. V lost 5 bases, J lost 0 bases, and 3 bases stayed unmatched. CDR3 nucleotide sequence: TGTGCCAGCAGTAAGGGACAGATGAACACTGAAGCTTTCTTT. Amino acids: CASSKGQMNTEAFF.

The chain uses TRBV9 and TRBJ1-4; 9 bases line up with TRBD1. Germline V gene data show CDR1 as SGDLS and CDR2 as YYNGEE. Unmatched junction bases numbered 8, after V lost 0 bases and J lost 8 bases. The CDR3 contains 16 residues. The CDR3 reads CASSVDLQDRGEKLFF. For the CDR3, the DNA is TGTGCCAGCAGCGTAGACCTCCAGGACAGGGGAGAAAAACTGTTTTTT.

The chain joins TRBV12-5 to TRBJ2-7; the D gene is possibly TRBD1 (6 bases). The length of the CDR3 is 14 residues. Germline V lookup: CDR1 LGHNT, CDR2 FRNRAP. Trimming left V 6 bases short and J 3 bases short, with 15 bases between. The CDR3: CASGGQGLIYEQYF. The CDR3 region has the DNA TGTGCTAGTGGGGGACAAGGGTTGATCTACGAGCAGTACTTC. The full variable domain, with the rest looked up from reference TRBV12-5 and TRBJ2-7, is DARVTQTPRHKVTEMGQEVTMRCQPILGHNTVFWYRQTMMQGLELLAYFRNRAPLDDSGMPKDRFSAEMPDATLATLKIQPSEPRDSAVYFCASGGQGLIYEQYFGPGTRLTVT.

V is TRBV7-2 and J is TRBJ1-3; D remains unclear. Germline V gives CDR1 SGHTA, CDR2 FQGNSA. V was shortened by 6 bases and J by 4 bases, with 16 bases between the two germline ends. The CDR3 totals 15 residues. The CDR3 here is CASRLDPVGGNTIYF. CDR3 in DNA: TGTGCCAGCAGACTAGACCCGGTGGGGGGAAACACCATATATTTT.

The genes are TRBV7-9 and TRBJ2-1, with TRBD2 matching over 8 bases. This CDR3 is built from 16 residues. The junction had 8 bases not matched to a gene; V was cut back by 7 bases and J by 0 bases. Germline V lookup: CDR1 SEHNR, CDR2 FQNEAQ (reference sequence). CDR3: CASTQQRESSYNEQFF. CDR3 DNA sequence: TGTGCCAGCACCCAGCAGCGGGAGAGCTCCTACAATGAGCAGTTCTTC.

J is TRBJ1-1 and V is TRBV6-1, with D unclear. The CDR3 runs to 12 residues. The V end was cut by 6 bases, the J end by 8 bases, with 13 bases between. The V gene's germline CDR1 is MNHNS and CDR2 SASEGT. For the CDR3, the DNA is TGTGCCAGCAGCTTGCCGGGATCCGAAGCTTTCTTT. Its translation is CASSLPGSEAFF.

The genes are TRBV9 and TRBJ2-5; D perhaps matches TRBD1 (6 bases). The CDR3 runs to 15 residues. V lost 0 bases, J lost 9 bases, and 18 bases lay in between. Germline values: CDR1 SGDLS, CDR2 YYNGEE. CDR3 region: CASSVDTDSAGAQYF. Here the CDR3 DNA reads TGTGCCAGCAGCGTAGACACCGACTCCGCAGGGGCCCAGTACTTC.

A few counts support this clone. The DNA for the CDR3 is TGTGCCAGCAGCCAACGGGACAGCTACGAGCAGTACTTC. Residues: CASSQRDSYEQYF. This sequence joins TRBV13 and TRBJ2-7; the match to TRBD1 covers 7 bases. The V segment lost 5 bases and the J segment 3 bases; nucleotides outside the gene matches: 4. The CDR3 extends over 13 amino acids. Germline CDR1 and CDR2: PRHDT and FYEKMQ (reference sequence).

The CDR3 DNA reads as TGTGCCACCAGCAGCCAGTCGGGCTATGGCTACACCTTC. It codes for CATSSQSGYGYTF. The rearrangement joins TRBV15 to TRBJ1-2; no clear D gene. CDR1 LNHNV and CDR2 YYDKDF come from the germline V gene (reference sequence). The V end lost 3 bases, the J end lost 4 bases, and 9 bases lay between the germline ends. The CDR3 is made up of 13 amino acids.

The rearrangement links TRBV5-1 to TRBJ1-4; D is unresolved. The V end was cut by 7 bases, the J end by 3 bases, with 13 bases between. CDR3 size: 14 residues. CDR1 and CDR2 (germline): SGHRS, YFSETQ. Here the CDR3 DNA reads TGCGCCAGCTGTGACAACCCCGCTAATGAAAAACTGTTTTTT. Its protein is CASCDNPANEKLFF.

In its sample, this clone was seen once. The chain employs TRBV30 and TRBJ1-6; 7 positions agree with TRBD1. The germline CDR1 and CDR2 sequences are GTSNPN and SVGIG (reference sequence). V was pared by 3 bases and J by 0 bases, with 2 bases of the junction left unmatched. CDR3 size: 15 residues. In DNA form, the CDR3 reads TGTGCCTGGAGGGGACAGAGCTCCTATAATTCACCCCTCCACTTT. Amino acids: CAWRGQSSYNSPLHF.

In nucleotides, the CDR3 is TGTGCCAGCAGGTCTAGCGGGCCAAATGAGCAGTTCTTC. Translation gives CASRSSGPNEQFF. The genes are TRBV27 and TRBJ2-1; 8 positions match TRBD2. The CDR3 loop spans 13 amino acids. Germline V lookup: CDR1 MNHEY, CDR2 SMNVEV (reference sequence). The ends lost 6 bases at V and 7 bases at J; junction bases unmatched: 5.

This sequence joins TRBV11-3 and TRBJ2-3, with 7 bases identical to TRBD2. This CDR3 is 14 amino acids long. Germline V lookup: CDR1 SGHNT, CDR2 YENEEA. With 5 bases clipped from V and 6 bases from J, the junction kept 8 bases outside the gene matches. The CDR3 nucleotides are TGTGCCAGCAGCCCCGGGGGGTTCAGGGATACGCAGTATTTT. Its translation: CASSPGGFRDTQYF.